This record looks at one T cell receptor (beta chain) sequence and its context. This record comes from a study of blood T cells in healthy people across ages. A second roughly 7 to 12 cycle PCR used barcoded and J-beta primers. In TCRdb, the 5' RACE reads were re-called with MiXCR into one record per CDR3 protein. The table has 780,000 or so distinct CDR3 sequences, approximately 53% seen once. The junction had 7 bases not matched to a gene; V was cut back by 7 bases and J by 3 bases. CDR3 length: 14 residues. Germline assignment: CDR1 SGHAT and CDR2 FQNNGV. This clonotype was sampled from a man older than 75 in good health. The sequenced material came from blood. The gene calls are TRBV11-2 and TRBJ2-7; TRBD2 aligns across 9 bases. In DNA, the CDR3 is TGTGCCAGCACCGCGACTAGCGGCCGCTACGAGCAGTACTTC. It translates to CASTATSGRYEQYF.